The rows below give T cell receptor beta chains drawn from one sample of a study of blood T cell repertoires in COVID-19. Clones were read by immunoSEQ multiplex PCR, and TCRdb kept only the in-frame ones, dropping some. Altogether some 180,000 clones are present, more than 80% being singletons, with the ten largest covering under 8.5%. Sequencing was done on a sample of peripheral blood. The receptors were sampled from a human donor in a cohort sampled during active COVID-19. Each CDR3 is given with its conserved first and last residue. A D gene is named only where the DNA matches it firmly. Where a row states a size, it is once, few, many or the class of an expanded clone; other rows omit it.

v_call,j_call,clone_size,d_call,cdr3_nt,cdr3_aa
TRBV2,TRBJ2-2,once,TRBD1,TGTGCCAGCGGTGGACAGGGTCCGGTGTCGGAGCTGTTTTTT,CASGGQGPVSELFF
TRBV29-1,TRBJ1-2,-,TRBD1,TGCAGCGCACGGACAGGGGAGACCTATGGCTACACCTTC,CSARTGETYGYTF
TRBV5-1,TRBJ1-1,once,-,TGCGCCAGCAGCTTGGCCGGGAACACTGAAGCTTTCTTT,CASSLAGNTEAFF
TRBV4-1,TRBJ1-4,-,TRBD1,TGCGCCAGCAGCCAAGATCCTATTGGGACCGGACAGGGGCGCACCCCTAATGAAAAACTGTTTTTT,CASSQDPIGTGQGRTPNEKLFF
TRBV2,TRBJ1-1,-,TRBD1,TGTGCCAGCAGCGCCACAGGGGTGGGCACTGAAGCTTTCTTT,CASSATGVGTEAFF
TRBV2,TRBJ1-2,-,TRBD1,TGTGCCAGCATCATTCTCACACAGGGGGGAGGTGGCTACACCTTC,CASIILTQGGGGYTF
TRBV9,TRBJ2-3,-,TRBD2,TGTGCCAGCAGCGCCTCTAGCGGGGGGGAGGTTGCGCAGTATTTT,CASSASSGGEVAQYF
TRBV18,TRBJ2-7,-,-,TGTGCCAGCTCACCAGAAGCAACCTACGAGCAGTACTTC,CASSPEATYEQYF
TRBV9,TRBJ1-1,-,-,TGTGCCAGCAGCCTCGGCGGGGGCACTGAAGCTTTCTTT,CASSLGGGTEAFF
TRBV13,TRBJ2-7,-,TRBD1,TGTGCCAGCAGCTTAAACAGGGGTGACGAGCAGTACTTC,CASSLNRGDEQYF
TRBV5-6,TRBJ1-3,-,-,TGTGCCAGCAGCGCGGGGTACACCATATATTTT,CASSAGYTIYF
TRBV30,TRBJ2-7,-,-,TGTGCCTGGAGTGTACGTGGGGCCGAGCAGTACTTC,CAWSVRGAEQYF
TRBV4-1,TRBJ1-1,-,TRBD1,TGCGCCAGCAGCCAACTGTGGGACAGGAACACTGAAGCTTTCTTT,CASSQLWDRNTEAFF
TRBV4-2,TRBJ1-1,-,-,TGTGCCAGCAGCCAAAACTACAGGGCCGGCAGGGAAGCTTTCTTT,CASSQNYRAGREAFF
TRBV9,TRBJ1-1,-,TRBD1,TGTGCCAGCAGAGCACAGGGGGCCCCGGGCATGAACACTGAAGCTTTCTTT,CASRAQGAPGMNTEAFF
TRBV19,TRBJ2-7,-,-,TGTGCCAGTAGTATGTCACCCAGGCCAGACTACGAGCAGTACTTC,CASSMSPRPDYEQYF
TRBV30,TRBJ1-1,-,-,TGTGCCTGGATCAGGGTAATGAACACTGAAGCTTTCTTT,CAWIRVMNTEAFF
TRBV9,TRBJ2-7,-,TRBD2,TGTGCCAGCAGTAAACTAGCGGGGAGTGTCGAGCAGTACTTC,CASSKLAGSVEQYF
TRBV5-1,TRBJ1-4,-,TRBD1,TGCGCCAGCAGCCTGGACAGGGATCCAACTAATGAAAAACTGTTTTTT,CASSLDRDPTNEKLFF
TRBV19,TRBJ1-3,once,-,TGTGCCAGTAGTACAGGGCCCGGAAACACCATATATTTT,CASSTGPGNTIYF
TRBV6-1,TRBJ2-5,-,-,TGTGCCAGCAGTGAAGTGTACGTAGAAGAGACCCAGTACTTC,CASSEVYVEETQYF
TRBV29-1,TRBJ2-1,-,-,TGCAGCGCCCGGGTGATAAAGTCAGAGCAGTTCTTC,CSARVIKSEQFF
TRBV6-5,TRBJ1-6,-,-,TGTGCCACCTCGGATAATTCACCCCTCCACTTT,CATSDNSPLHF
TRBV29-1,TRBJ2-7,-,TRBD2,TGCAGCGTTGGCCTAGCGGGGGGGCCCTACGAGCAGTACTTC,CSVGLAGGPYEQYF
TRBV7-8,TRBJ2-1,few,TRBD1,TGTGCCAGCAGAAGAATCTCGGGACAGGCGAGTGAGCAGTTCTTC,CASRRISGQASEQFF
TRBV5-5,TRBJ1-1,-,TRBD1,TGTGCCAGCAGACCGAGGGTGTTGACAGGGGCAAACACTGAAGCTTTCTTT,CASRPRVLTGANTEAFF
TRBV6-6,TRBJ2-7,-,TRBD2,TGTGCCAGCACCCGGGGACTAGGGGTTGGCGAGCAGTACTTC,CASTRGLGVGEQYF
TRBV4-2,TRBJ2-3,-,TRBD2,TGTGCCAGCAGCCAGGGGGGGACGGCAGATACGCAGTATTTT,CASSQGGTADTQYF
TRBV5-4,TRBJ2-5,-,TRBD2,TGTGCCAGCAGCTTACATAGACTAGCGGGTCTCCAAGAGACCCAGTACTTC,CASSLHRLAGLQETQYF
TRBV30,TRBJ1-5,-,-,TGTGCCTGGGGGTATAGCAATCAGCCCCAGCATTTT,CAWGYSNQPQHF
TRBV5-8,TRBJ2-5,-,TRBD2,TGTGCCAGCAGCTCTACTGTGCGACTAGCGGGGAGACCAAGGGGGGAGACCCAGTACTTC,CASSSTVRLAGRPRGETQYF
TRBV6-6,TRBJ2-1,few,-,TGTGCCAGCAGTTCTGGGTTAGGGAGTGGTGAGCAGTTCTTC,CASSSGLGSGEQFF
TRBV30,TRBJ1-1,-,-,TGTGCCTGCAACCAGGGGAACACTGAAGCTTTCTTT,CACNQGNTEAFF
TRBV6-5,TRBJ1-5,-,-,TGTGCCAGCAGCCGGGAGCTGAATCAGCCCCAGCATTTT,CASSRELNQPQHF
TRBV19,TRBJ1-1,-,-,TGTGCCAGTAGTCCCTGGAGGGGGGGAAACACTGAAGCTTTCTTT,CASSPWRGGNTEAFF
TRBV6-5,TRBJ2-1,once,-,TGTGCCAGCAGTTATTCCCTCCTTAGCTTCCATGAGCAGTTCTTC,CASSYSLLSFHEQFF
TRBV7-9,TRBJ1-6,-,-,TGTGCCAGCAGCTTAGTCCCAACCGGGGAGGGGTCACCCCTCCACTTT,CASSLVPTGEGSPLHF
TRBV7-8,TRBJ2-3,-,TRBD2,TGTGCCAGCAGCTTATCCGGGACTACCTCGGCCACAGATACGCAGTATTTT,CASSLSGTTSATDTQYF
TRBV4-1,TRBJ1-3,-,-,TGCGCCAGCAGCCAAGTGGGCAGTGGAAACACCATATATTTT,CASSQVGSGNTIYF
TRBV4-1,TRBJ2-3,-,-,TGCGCCAGCAGCCACCCAAAGCCCCTCAGACAGCAATCCAGCACAGATACGCAGTATTTT,CASSHPKPLRQQSSTDTQYF
TRBV11-2,TRBJ1-3,-,-,TGTGCCAGCAGCCTAGATTTGGTGGGCGGAAACACCATATATTTT,CASSLDLVGGNTIYF
TRBV20-1,TRBJ2-1,-,-,TGCAGTGCTAGTGGTCGGGGCTCCTACAATGAGCAGTTCTTC,CSASGRGSYNEQFF
TRBV3-1/TRBV3-2,TRBJ1-1,-,TRBD1,TGTGCCAGCAGCCGTACAGGGGGCAGGGGGTACACTGAAGCTTTCTTT,CASSRTGGRGYTEAFF
TRBV29-1,TRBJ1-2,-,TRBD1,TGCAGCGTGGCGACAGGGGACGGCTACACCTTC,CSVATGDGYTF
TRBV5-1,TRBJ1-4,-,-,TGCGCCAGCAGCTCATTACAGGACGAAAAACTGTTTTTT,CASSSLQDEKLFF
TRBV19,TRBJ1-1,-,-,TGTGCCAGTAGTTCGGGTGGTGAAGCTTTCTTT,CASSSGGEAFF
TRBV5-6,TRBJ1-2,-,-,TGTGCCAGCAGCCCCGCGGTCAGCCAGTCCTATGGCTACACCTTC,CASSPAVSQSYGYTF
TRBV19,TRBJ2-1,-,TRBD1,TGTGCCAGTAGTGGGGACAGCGGATCCTACAATGAGCAGTTCTTC,CASSGDSGSYNEQFF
TRBV14,TRBJ1-4,-,-,TGTGCCAGCAGCCCCCGTCAGGGTTCCAGCGAAAAACTGTTTTTT,CASSPRQGSSEKLFF
TRBV5-1,TRBJ2-1,-,-,TGCGCCAGCAGCTTGGCGGGTGCTAGAATGGTTAATGAGCAGTTCTTC,CASSLAGARMVNEQFF
TRBV5-6,TRBJ1-1,-,-,TGTGCCAGCAGCGCCCGGACAGAGGGCCCTAGGGGTGAAGCTTTCTTT,CASSARTEGPRGEAFF
TRBV3-1/TRBV3-2,TRBJ1-4,-,-,TGTGCCAGCAGCCAAGAAAACCGACAGGCCGGGGAAAAACTGTTTTTT,CASSQENRQAGEKLFF
TRBV5-1,TRBJ2-2,-,-,TGCGCCAGCAGCTTGGGGCGGGGACCCAACACCGGGGAGCTGTTTTTT,CASSLGRGPNTGELFF
TRBV6-2/TRBV6-3,TRBJ1-5,once,-,TGTGCCAGCAGTTCACGAAGGGAGGGTCAGCCCCAGCATTTT,CASSSRREGQPQHF
TRBV11-2,TRBJ2-1,-,-,TGTGCCAGCAGCTTCTCAGGGTTTATTGCCTACAATGAGCAGTTCTTC,CASSFSGFIAYNEQFF
TRBV6-5,TRBJ1-5,-,TRBD1,TGTGCCAGCAGACGGACAGGGGTAGATCAGCCCCAGCATTTT,CASRRTGVDQPQHF
TRBV6-4,TRBJ2-2,-,TRBD1,TGTGCCAGCAGTGTGGGGACAGGGACCGGGGAGCTGTTTTTT,CASSVGTGTGELFF
TRBV27,TRBJ1-5,-,TRBD1,TGTGCCAGCAGTTTATGGAGGGACAGTAATCAGCCCCAGCATTTT,CASSLWRDSNQPQHF
TRBV3-1/TRBV3-2,TRBJ2-3,once,TRBD2,TGTGCCAGCAGCCTACTAGCGGGGTCGGGTACTAGCACAGATACGCAGTATTTT,CASSLLAGSGTSTDTQYF